This T cell receptor (beta chain) was retrieved from a study of blood T cell repertoires in COVID-19 (dated by TCRdb to about 2020). Broadly, across the study: Samples covering the acute and convalescent phases of COVID-19 were provided by collaborators in the United States, Italy and Spain. Deeply sampled blood TCRbeta repertoires from subjects exposed to, actively infected with, or recovered from COVID-19 were included in the dataset. Nearly every sample came with metadata listing a de-identified subject ID, COVID-19 status, age in years and sex. Samples were obtained from the ongoing ImmuneRACE study (first 160 participants) and from 1,254 subjects provided by 6 global collaborators. The prospective study material was composed of cDNA or gDNA derived from T cells, B-cell-depleted T cells, or PBMCs. The repertoires were released in a freely available public database intended as a resource for research on the immune response to SARS-CoV-2. Where HLA class I and class II types were available, the types were taken from metadata supplied by the sample provider, not from assay-based typing.

Relative to germline, V is 0 bases shorter and J is 9 bases shorter, with 12 bases between their ends. The CDR1 and CDR2 encoded by the germline V gene (reference sequence) are MNHEY and SMNVEV. Reading from cysteine to phenylalanine, the CDR3 counts 14 amino acids. Just the 42-base CDR3 DNA is kept, in frame starting at base 1. Whole blood was collected in K2EDTA tubes by collaborating institutions according to the institutions' own protocols. Collaborator samples were shipped for TCRbeta analysis as frozen whole blood, isolated PBMCs, or DNA extracted from either sample type. The immunoSEQ Assay, a bias-controlled multiplex PCR, was used to amplify TCRbeta CDR3 regions from genomic DNA. Regarding the original processing steps: The number of nucleated cells in each sample was estimated from the amplification of reference gene primers within the assay. To quantify the absolute abundance of each unique TCRbeta CDR3 rearrangement, sequence reads were collapsed and filtered. Productive Simpson clonality was computed per sample as the square root of Simpson's diversity index over productive rearrangements. Sourced from immuneACCESS, this table was stored by TCRdb with only in-frame sequences that have V and J called. A share of the clones is absent; for the studies checked, an unresolved V gene accounts for under half, and the remainder has no known explanation. V and J calls and clone size come straight from that table; D and trimming were deduced from the DNA. The sample records tens of thousands of clones, about 70% of which are singletons. The ten largest clones add up to around 60% of the sample.

A word on this clone: Its antigen is currently not known. No much larger clone exists at a distance of one base, and base qualities are not known.

What the research found in general, with its limitations: Clinical and demographic metadata were provided uncurated, with the amount varying by source and participant.

The rearrangement joined TRBV27 to TRBJ2-1; no confident D gene assignment can be made. Sequencing used peripheral blood. This TCR was sampled from an elderly man with acute or convalescent COVID-19. The DNA reads TGTGCCAGCAGTTTATCGAACCCTAGTTCTGAGCAGTTCTTC. Its protein product is CASSLSNPSSEQFF.